This T cell receptor (beta chain) was sequenced for a study of CD8+ T cells in alopecia areata. Study-wide context: The drug, oral tofacitinib, was given to treated patients at 5 to 10 mg twice daily.

The treatment: oral pan-JAK inhibitor, 5-10 mg twice daily. Investigators isolated RNA and reverse transcribed it into cDNA to act as the sequencing template. Using immunoSEQ multiplex PCR, the repertoire was profiled, and TCRdb retains in-frame clones only, with some absent. Of around 200,000 clones listed, 53% are singletons. The source material was CD8+ T cells sorted from blood, sampled at week 24, from a patient treated with tofacitinib. This TCR was sampled from a human donor with alopecia areata.

The CDR3, as DNA: TGTGCCAGCAGTTTATTCGTCACAGATACGCAGTATTTT. This translates into CASSLFVTDTQYF. The chain carries TRBV27 and TRBJ2-3; the D is unclear. The length of the CDR3 is 13 residues. Trimming shortened V by 1 base and J by 2 bases, and 4 bases separated the two germline ends. The germline V gene encodes CDR1 MNHEY and CDR2 SMNVEV (reference sequence).